This T cell receptor (beta chain) emerged from a study of beta chain features in type 1 diabetes. The V gene's germline CDR1 is SGDLS and CDR2 YYNGEE. V lost 0 bases to trimming and J lost 5 bases; unmatched junction nucleotides: 2. The CDR3 has 15 residues. General study findings and limits: Type 1 diabetes patients showed a moderate but significant shortening of TCRB CDR3s in all four CD4+ subsets.

To note about this clone: Its antigen is as yet unknown.

Investigators reverse transcribed all isolated RNA, so they sequenced expressed TCRB transcripts. Profiled with immunoSEQ multiplex PCR; TCRdb holds only in-frame clones, not every one. The sample has 120,000 or so clones, roughly 17% seen once. The sample was central memory CD4+ T cells from blood. The chain links TRBV9 to TRBJ2-5, with 12 positions matching TRBD2. The source of this sequence is a man between 18 and 35 years old with type 1 diabetes. The CDR3 loop reads CASSVASGRAETQYF. In DNA, the CDR3 is TGTGCCAGCAGCGTAGCTAGCGGGAGGGCCGAGACCCAGTACTTC.